This T cell receptor (beta chain) emerged from a study of blood T cell repertoires in COVID-19. Study context: The study drew acute and convalescent COVID-19 samples from the United States, Italy and Spain.

The ends lost 3 bases at V and 12 bases at J; junction bases unmatched: 13. Germline CDR1 and CDR2: DFQATT and SNEGSKA (reference sequence). There are 14 residues in the CDR3. Study processing details: Cell counts per sample came from amplifying reference gene primers. Assay: immunoSEQ multiplex PCR; the TCRdb copy retains only in-frame clones and omits some. V, J and clone size are those of that table, while D and trimming were read from the DNA. The table records about 100,000 clones, 79% of them present only once. The TCR sequence derives from a woman over 75 with active or convalescent COVID-19. The gene calls are TRBV20-1 and TRBJ2-1; 8 bases are a match to TRBD1. The sequenced material came from peripheral blood. The CDR3 protein is CSASPAGGQGGQFF. In DNA form, the CDR3 reads TGCAGTGCTAGTCCGGCGGGTGGACAGGGTGGGCAGTTCTTC.